A single sample gave rise to the 10 T cell receptor beta chains below, sequenced in a study of blood T cell repertoires in COVID-19. Sequencing was performed with immunoSEQ multiplex PCR; in TCRdb, only in-frame clones are kept and a portion is missing. The data show 150,000 to 200,000 clones, approximately 78% seen once. What was sequenced was peripheral blood. Receptors originate from a human donor in a cohort sampled during active COVID-19.

The chain combines TRBV18 with TRBJ2-7; 7 nucleotides agree with TRBD2. Germline loops: CDR1 KGHSH, CDR2 LQKENI. The CDR3 has 16 residues. Trimming cost V 5 bases and J 5 bases; bases outside gene matches: 15. The CDR3 reads CASSSRVSGGLNEQYF. As DNA, the CDR3 is TGTGCCAGCTCATCAAGGGTCTCGGGAGGTCTTAACGAGCAGTACTTC.

The V call is TRBV12-5, the J call TRBJ2-1; the match to TRBD2 covers 9 bases. The CDR3 is 14 amino acids. Unmatched junction bases numbered 10, after V lost 7 bases and J lost 9 bases. CDR1 LGHNT and CDR2 FRNRAP come from the germline V gene. CDR3 sequence reads: CASEKASGIGEQFF. CDR3 nucleotide sequence: TGTGCTAGTGAGAAGGCTAGCGGGATCGGTGAGCAGTTCTTC.

This clone was counted between two and nine times. The chain is built from TRBV19 and TRBJ1-5; D gene ambiguous. Trimming took off 0 bases at V and 4 bases at J, with 7 bases between the two ends. The CDR3 covers 14 residues. Germline lookup yields CDR1 LNHDA and CDR2 SQIVND (reference sequence). CDR3 DNA: TGTGCCAGTAGTATAGATCTGGAGAATCAGCCCCAGCATTTT. Translated: CASSIDLENQPQHF.

V and J are TRBV5-5 and TRBJ1-6, with D possibly matching TRBD1 (6 bases). V was clipped by 9 bases and J by 9 bases, with 16 bases between them. The length of the CDR3 is 13 residues. The germline CDR1 and CDR2 sequences are SGHKS and YYEKEE (reference sequence). CDR3 nucleotides: TGTGCCACTTCCGGTACAGGGCGTTCACCCCTCCACTTT. Its translation: CATSGTGRSPLHF.

The chain recombines TRBV13 with TRBJ2-3; D remains unclear. V was clipped by 4 bases and J by 2 bases, with 16 bases between them. The germline CDR1 and CDR2 sequences are PRHDT and FYEKMQ (reference sequence). CDR3 length: 16 residues. The CDR3 nucleotides are TGTGCCAGCAGCTCCCCGCGGTCCTTTCTCACAGATACGCAGTATTTT. Protein sequence: CASSSPRSFLTDTQYF.

The chain has TRBV27 and TRBJ1-1, with D maybe TRBD1 (5 bases). Germline CDR1 MNHEY, CDR2 SMNVEV (reference sequence). The CDR3 length is 16 residues. With 6 bases removed from V and 2 bases from J, the gap between germline ends came to 19 bases. The CDR3 nucleotides are TGTGCCAGCAGCTTGACCCCCGCGACAGCAAACACTGAAGCTTTCTTT. This encodes CASSLTPATANTEAFF.

In this sample, this clone turned up once. The chain carries TRBV13 and TRBJ2-2, with 16 bases lining up with TRBD2. With 5 bases clipped from V and 8 bases from J, the junction kept 14 bases outside the gene matches. The CDR3 spans 19 residues. Germline lookup yields CDR1 PRHDT and CDR2 FYEKMQ (reference sequence). The CDR3 loop is CASSVGLAGGRPGMGELFF. The CDR3 region has the DNA TGTGCCAGCAGCGTGGGACTAGCGGGGGGGCGCCCCGGTATGGGGGAGCTGTTTTTT.

The CDR3 protein is CASSLSVGGALDTQYF. CDR3 DNA: TGTGCCAGCAGTTTATCGGTCGGGGGGGCCCTAGATACGCAGTATTTT. The V and J genes are TRBV28 and TRBJ2-3; 8 bases align to TRBD2. Per germline, CDR1 MDHEN and CDR2 SYDVKM. CDR3 length equals 16 residues. V lost 1 base to trimming and J lost 5 bases; unmatched junction nucleotides: 8.

CDR3 DNA sequence: TGTGCCAGTAGCCTATCCGGGACATCCGAGGTTGGGGGCTACACCTTC. Its protein is CASSLSGTSEVGGYTF. The chain combines TRBV19 with TRBJ1-2, with D tentatively TRBD1 (6 bases). Germline V lookup: CDR1 LNHDA, CDR2 SQIVND (reference sequence). This CDR3 region has 16 residues. V lost 6 bases to trimming and J lost 8 bases, with 25 bases between them.

The V gene is TRBV6-5, the J gene TRBJ1-1; perhaps TRBD1 as D (6 bases). Trimming took 6 bases from V and 1 from J, leaving 9 bases between them. Germline assignment: CDR1 MNHEY and CDR2 SVGAGI. The CDR3 extends over 13 amino acids. The CDR3 sequence: CASRGTPNTEAFF. In DNA form, the CDR3 reads TGTGCCAGCAGAGGGACACCGAACACTGAAGCTTTCTTT.